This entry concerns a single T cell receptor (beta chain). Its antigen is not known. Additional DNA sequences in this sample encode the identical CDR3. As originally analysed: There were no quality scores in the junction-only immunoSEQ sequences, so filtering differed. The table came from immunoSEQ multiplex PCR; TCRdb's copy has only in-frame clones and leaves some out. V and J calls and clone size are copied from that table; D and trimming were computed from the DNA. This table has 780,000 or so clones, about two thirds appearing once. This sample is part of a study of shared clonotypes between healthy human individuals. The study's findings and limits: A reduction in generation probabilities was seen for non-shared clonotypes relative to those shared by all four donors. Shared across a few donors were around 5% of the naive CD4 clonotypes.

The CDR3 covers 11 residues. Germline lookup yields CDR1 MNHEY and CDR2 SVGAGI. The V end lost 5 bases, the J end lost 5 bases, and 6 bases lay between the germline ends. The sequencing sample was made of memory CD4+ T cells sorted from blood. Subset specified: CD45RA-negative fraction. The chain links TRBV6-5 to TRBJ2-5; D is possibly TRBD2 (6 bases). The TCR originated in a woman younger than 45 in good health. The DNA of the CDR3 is TGTGCCAGCAGTGCGGGGGAGACCCAGTACTTC. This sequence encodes CASSAGETQYF.